Each of the 8 T cell receptor beta chains below was sequenced from the same sample in a study of OX40 agonist ivuxolimab in advanced cancers. The assay was immunoSEQ multiplex PCR, and TCRdb's table has in-frame clones only and misses some. The sample lists 60,000 to 65,000 clones, 91% occurring once. Sample: CD4+ or CD8+ T cells sorted from blood, taken in a trial of the OX40 agonist ivuxolimab. These receptor sequences come from an adult with an advanced solid tumor such as melanoma, head and neck, liver or kidney cancer.

The chain uses TRBV6-6 and TRBJ2-7, with 12 nucleotides matching TRBD2. The V segment lost 6 bases and the J segment 6 bases; nucleotides outside the gene matches: 9. The V gene's germline CDR1 is MNHNY and CDR2 SVGAGI (reference sequence). This CDR3 contains 15 residues. The CDR3 region has the DNA TGTGCCAGCAGCCCAGCGACTAGCGGGAGTCGCGAGCAGTACTTC. Protein product: CASSPATSGSREQYF.

J is TRBJ1-2 and V is TRBV28, with D perhaps matching TRBD1 (5 bases). Trimming pared 4 bases from V and 4 bases from J, leaving 10 bases between. The CDR3 extends over 13 amino acids. The V gene's germline CDR1 is MDHEN and CDR2 SYDVKM. CDR3 protein: CASSSGDTYGYTF. In DNA, the CDR3 is TGTGCCAGCAGTTCGGGGGATACCTATGGCTACACCTTC.

The chain links TRBV5-4 to TRBJ2-2; no clear D gene. The CDR3 has 13 amino acids. Trimming stripped 0 bases from V and 6 bases from J, with 6 bases between. Germline CDR1 is SGHNT and CDR2 is YYREEE (reference sequence). The CDR3 spells CASSLAQPGELFF. CDR3 DNA sequence: TGTGCCAGCAGCTTGGCCCAGCCCGGGGAGCTGTTTTTT. Combining the CDR3 with reference TRBV5-4 and TRBJ2-2 gives the whole variable domain ETGVTQSPTHLIKTRGQQVTLRCSSQSGHNTVSWYQQALGQGPQFIFQYYREEENGRGNFPPRFSGLQFPNYSSELNVNALELDDSALYLCASSLAQPGELFFGEGSRLTVL.

The chain is built from TRBV10-3 and TRBJ1-5; TRBD1 matches 7 bases. Germline V gives CDR1 ENHRY, CDR2 SYGVKD. J lost 5 bases, V lost 1 base, and 2 bases had no gene match. This CDR3 region has 14 residues. CDR3 sequence (DNA): TGTGCCATCAGTGAGTACACAGGGGATCAGCCCCAGCATTTT. It yields the protein CAISEYTGDQPQHF.

The chain combines TRBV11-2 with TRBJ2-1; 10 bases are shared with TRBD1. Trimming at V came to 3 bases and at J to 3 bases, leaving 2 bases not matched to a gene. CDR1 SGHAT and CDR2 FQNNGV come from the germline V gene. The CDR3 runs to 15 residues. In DNA, the CDR3 is TGTGCCAGCAGCTTCGGACAGGGGGGCTACAATGAGCAGTTCTTC. Amino acid sequence: CASSFGQGGYNEQFF.

This clone was detected only once. The chain links TRBV19 to TRBJ1-3, with D unresolved. The ends were cut back, 9 bases at V and 0 bases at J, with 12 bases in the middle. The CDR3 is made up of 14 amino acids. Per the germline V gene, CDR1 is LNHDA and CDR2 is SQIVND (reference sequence). The chain's CDR3 is CASSTGVSGNTIYF. CDR3 in DNA: TGTGCCAGCTCGACGGGAGTCTCTGGAAACACCATATATTTT.

The chain uses TRBV6-1 and TRBJ1-5, with D possibly TRBD1 on 5 matching bases. This CDR3 has 15 residues. CDR1 and CDR2 from the germline V gene are MNHNS and SASEGT. V was pared by 4 bases and J by 3 bases, with 13 bases between. DNA of the CDR3: TGTGCCAGCAGTGGCGGGACGGATAACAATCAGCCCCAGCATTTT. It translates to CASSGGTDNNQPQHF.

This rearrangement joins TRBV28 to TRBJ2-7; D may match TRBD1 or TRBD2 (5 bases each). This CDR3 spans 15 amino acids. The germline V and J ends were trimmed by 5 bases and 3 bases, with 17 bases remaining between them. Germline-derived CDR1 and CDR2 are MDHEN and SYDVKM. CDR3 in amino acids: CASSPGTPTNYEQYF. The CDR3 nucleotides read TGTGCCAGCAGTCCTGGGACCCCTACGAACTACGAGCAGTACTTC.